The next 5 T cell receptor beta chains were all read from a single sample in a study of shared clonotypes between healthy human individuals. Assay used: immunoSEQ multiplex PCR; TCRdb lists only in-frame clones, some missing. The sample records some 2,100,000 clones, around 95% being singletons. The sample was naive CD4+ T cells sorted from blood. Subset meaning: CD45RA+ positively selected. Receptor source: a man younger than 35 in good health.

The chain recombines TRBV2 with TRBJ1-2, with D tentatively TRBD1 (6 bases). Germline values: CDR1 SNHLY, CDR2 FYNNEI. The CDR3 contains 14 residues. V shed 6 bases and J shed 7 bases, with 18 bases lying between them. The CDR3 protein is CASREQGEGSGYTF. The CDR3, as DNA: TGTGCCAGCAGGGAACAGGGTGAAGGGAGTGGCTACACCTTC.

V and J are TRBV19 and TRBJ2-1, with a weak D call TRBD2 (6 bases). CDR1 and CDR2 (germline): LNHDA, SQIVND (reference sequence). V lost 2 bases, J lost 0 bases, and 11 bases lay in between. CDR3 length: 16 residues. The DNA of the CDR3 is TGTGCCAGTAGTATACCGGGAGTGCGCTCCTACAATGAGCAGTTCTTC. Protein product: CASSIPGVRSYNEQFF.

This clone was detected once. This sequence joins TRBV5-1 and TRBJ2-5; D is uncertain. Germline values: CDR1 SGHRS, CDR2 YFSETQ. Trimming shortened V by 0 bases and J by 7 bases, and 4 bases separated the two germline ends. The CDR3 loop spans 11 amino acids. The CDR3 region has the DNA TGCGCCAGCAGCTTGGACGCGACCCAGTACTTC. The encoded protein is CASSLDATQYF.

V is TRBV7-8 and J is TRBJ2-3, with TRBD2 matching over 10 bases. The CDR3 has 16 amino acids. J lost 4 bases, V lost 5 bases, and 9 bases had no gene match. Per germline, CDR1 SGHVS and CDR2 FQNEAQ. CDR3 sequence: CASSPWTSGVSDTQYF. CDR3 sequence (DNA): TGTGCCAGCAGCCCGTGGACTAGCGGCGTGTCAGATACGCAGTATTTT.

The rearrangement uses TRBV14 and TRBJ2-1, with no clear D. CDR1 and CDR2 from the germline V gene are SGHDN and FVKESK. Trimming cost V 1 base and J 5 bases, with 15 bases left between them. The CDR3 length is 16 residues. The DNA of the CDR3 is TGTGCCAGCAGCCAAGTAGTAGCTCTTGGGGACAATGAGCAGTTCTTC. Its protein is CASSQVVALGDNEQFF.